This T cell receptor (beta chain) was profiled in a study of blood T cell repertoires in COVID-19 (dated by TCRdb to the early 2020s). As for the study more broadly: The collaborator samples originated in the United States, Italy and Spain and spanned the acute and convalescent phases of COVID-19. Nearly every sample came with metadata listing a de-identified subject ID, COVID-19 status, age in years and sex. Where HLA class I and class II types were available, the types were taken from metadata supplied by the sample provider, not from assay-based typing. The material from the prospective study consisted of cDNA or gDNA derived from T cells, B-cell-depleted T cells, or PBMCs. Samples were obtained from the ongoing ImmuneRACE study (first 160 participants) and from 1,254 subjects provided by 6 global collaborators. The dataset comprised deeply sampled blood TCRbeta repertoires from subjects exposed to, actively infected with, or recovered from COVID-19. The repertoires were released in a freely available public database meant as a resource for research on the immune response to SARS-CoV-2. Paper-wide results and their limitations: Clinical and demographic metadata were provided uncurated, with the amount varying by source and participant.

As for this clone: Its antigen is currently not known. Base qualities were left out, and no much larger clone turns up one base away.

Trimming takes 4 bases off V and 6 bases off J; junction bases not matched to a gene: 14. From a lookup of the germline V gene, CDR1 and CDR2 are SGHTA and FQGTGA. Measured from the cysteine to the phenylalanine, the CDR3 is 17 residues long. Kept here is only the CDR3 DNA, which spans 51 bases and is read in frame from base 1. Whole blood was collected in K2EDTA tubes by collaborating institutions according to the institutions' own protocols. For TCRbeta analysis, collaborator samples were shipped as frozen whole blood, as isolated PBMCs, or as DNA extracted from either sample type. TCRbeta CDR3 regions were amplified from genomic DNA by means of the immunoSEQ Assay, a bias-controlled multiplex PCR. In the source study's methods: Nucleated cell counts per sample were estimated from amplification of reference gene primers within the assay. To quantify the absolute abundance of each unique TCRbeta CDR3 rearrangement, sequence reads were collapsed and filtered. For each sample, productive Simpson clonality was calculated as the square root of Simpson's diversity index over productive rearrangements. TCRdb holds this immuneACCESS table with in-frame rearrangements only. Some clones are missing; in checked studies, unresolved V genes explain under half, and the rest has no known cause. Clonal size and the V and J genes are those of that table, whereas D and trimming came from the DNA. This sample has around 95,000 clones in its table, and 80% to 95% of those were observed once. The top ten clonotypes cover 2% to 2.5% of the sample.

The chain is assembled from TRBV7-3 and TRBJ1-2, with 10 bases aligning to TRBD1. The sample was peripheral blood. The TCR sequence derives from a man in his fifties with active COVID-19. The CDR3 reads CASSSRRQGALEDGYTF. The nucleotide sequence is given as TGTGCCAGCAGCTCACGGCGACAGGGGGCGCTTGAGGATGGCTACACCTTC. Supplemented by the reference TRBV7-3 and TRBJ1-2 proteins around the CDR3, the complete variable domain is GAGVSQTPSNKVTEKGKYVELRCDPISGHTALYWYRQSLGQGPEFLIYFQGTGAADDSGLPNDRFFAVRPEGSVSTLKIQRTERGDSAVYLCASSSRRQGALEDGYTFGSGTRLTVV.